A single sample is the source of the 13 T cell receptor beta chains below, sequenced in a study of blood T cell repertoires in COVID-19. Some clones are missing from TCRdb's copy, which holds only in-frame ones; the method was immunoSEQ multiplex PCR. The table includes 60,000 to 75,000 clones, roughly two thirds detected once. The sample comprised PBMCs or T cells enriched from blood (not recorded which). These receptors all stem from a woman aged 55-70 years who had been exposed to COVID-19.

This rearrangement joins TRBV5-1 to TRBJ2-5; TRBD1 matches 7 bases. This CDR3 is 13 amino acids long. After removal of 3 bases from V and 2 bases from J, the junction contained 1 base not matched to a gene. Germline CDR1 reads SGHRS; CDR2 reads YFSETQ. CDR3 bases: TGCGCCAGCAGCTGGGACAGTCAAGAGACCCAGTACTTC. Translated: CASSWDSQETQYF.

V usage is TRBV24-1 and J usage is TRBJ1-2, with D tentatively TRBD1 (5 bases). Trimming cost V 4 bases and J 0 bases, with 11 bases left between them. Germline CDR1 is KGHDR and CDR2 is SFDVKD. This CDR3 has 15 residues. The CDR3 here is CATSDPQVANYGYTF. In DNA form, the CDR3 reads TGTGCCACCAGTGACCCACAGGTAGCTAACTATGGCTACACCTTC.

CDR3 sequence reads: CASSSNSGSDIQYF. CDR3 nucleotide sequence: TGCGCCAGCAGCTCAAACAGCGGGAGCGACATTCAGTACTTC. The genes are TRBV5-1 and TRBJ2-4; 8 nucleotides align to TRBD2. The CDR3 runs to 14 residues. The junction had 7 bases not matched to a gene; V was cut back by 3 bases and J by 8 bases. Germline CDR1 is SGHRS and CDR2 is YFSETQ.

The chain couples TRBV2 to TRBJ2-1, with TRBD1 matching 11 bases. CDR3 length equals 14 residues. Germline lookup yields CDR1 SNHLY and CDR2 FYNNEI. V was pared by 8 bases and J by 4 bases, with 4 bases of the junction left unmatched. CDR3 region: CASHGQGAYNEQFF. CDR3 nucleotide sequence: TGTGCCAGCCATGGACAGGGGGCTTACAATGAGCAGTTCTTC.

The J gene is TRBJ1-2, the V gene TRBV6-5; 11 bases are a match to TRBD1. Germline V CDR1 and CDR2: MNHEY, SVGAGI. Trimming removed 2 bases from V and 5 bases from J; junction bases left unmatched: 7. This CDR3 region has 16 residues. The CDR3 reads CASSYVRTGGGYGYTF. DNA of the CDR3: TGTGCCAGCAGTTACGTCCGGACAGGGGGCGGTTATGGCTACACCTTC.

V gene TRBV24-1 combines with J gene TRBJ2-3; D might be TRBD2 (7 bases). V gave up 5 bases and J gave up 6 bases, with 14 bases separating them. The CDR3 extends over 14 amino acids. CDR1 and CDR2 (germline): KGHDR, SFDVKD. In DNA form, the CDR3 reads TGTGCCACCAGTGTGACGGGGGGCGGGGATACGCAGTATTTT. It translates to CATSVTGGGDTQYF.

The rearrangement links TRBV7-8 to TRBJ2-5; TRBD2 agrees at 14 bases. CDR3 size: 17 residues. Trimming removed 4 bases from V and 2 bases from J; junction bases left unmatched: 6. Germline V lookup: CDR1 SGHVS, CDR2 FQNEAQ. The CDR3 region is CASSYIGTSGRQETQYF. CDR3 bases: TGTGCCAGCAGCTACATAGGGACTAGCGGGAGACAAGAGACCCAGTACTTC.

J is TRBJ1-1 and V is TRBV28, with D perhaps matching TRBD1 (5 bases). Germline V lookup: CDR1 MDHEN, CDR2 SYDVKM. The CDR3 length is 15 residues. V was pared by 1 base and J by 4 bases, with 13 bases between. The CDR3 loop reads CASSLSSGGSTEAFF. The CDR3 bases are TGTGCCAGCAGTTTATCTAGCGGGGGGAGCACTGAAGCTTTCTTT.

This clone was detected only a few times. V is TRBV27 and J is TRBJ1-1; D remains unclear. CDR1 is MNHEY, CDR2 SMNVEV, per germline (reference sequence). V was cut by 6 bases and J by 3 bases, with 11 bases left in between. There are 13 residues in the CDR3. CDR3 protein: CASRLTRHTEAFF. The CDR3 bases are TGTGCCAGCAGACTGACAAGGCACACTGAAGCTTTCTTT.

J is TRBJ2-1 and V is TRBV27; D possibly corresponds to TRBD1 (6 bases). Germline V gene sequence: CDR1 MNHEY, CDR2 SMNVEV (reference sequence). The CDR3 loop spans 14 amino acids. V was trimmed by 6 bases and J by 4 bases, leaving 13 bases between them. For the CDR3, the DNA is TGTGCCAGCAGAGAAAGGGGGACATACAATGAGCAGTTCTTC. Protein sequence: CASRERGTYNEQFF.

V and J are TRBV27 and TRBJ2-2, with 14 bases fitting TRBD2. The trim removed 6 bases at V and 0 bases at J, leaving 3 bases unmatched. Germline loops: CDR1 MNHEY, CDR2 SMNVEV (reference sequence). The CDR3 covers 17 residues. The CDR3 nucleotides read TGTGCCAGCAGAATGGGACTAGCGGGAGCGAACACCGGGGAGCTGTTTTTT. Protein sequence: CASRMGLAGANTGELFF.

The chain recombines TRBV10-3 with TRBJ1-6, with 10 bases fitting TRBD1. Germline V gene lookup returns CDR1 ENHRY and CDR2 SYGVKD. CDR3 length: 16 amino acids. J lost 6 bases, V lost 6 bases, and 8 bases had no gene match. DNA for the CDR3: TGTGCCATCAGGGGCGACAGGGGGCTGGGTAATTCACCCCTCCACTTT. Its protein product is CAIRGDRGLGNSPLHF.

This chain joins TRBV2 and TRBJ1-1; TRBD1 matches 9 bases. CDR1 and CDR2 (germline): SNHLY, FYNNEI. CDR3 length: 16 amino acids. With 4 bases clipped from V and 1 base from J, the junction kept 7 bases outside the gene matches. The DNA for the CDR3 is TGTGCCAGCAGTGGAGGGACAGGGTACGAGAACACTGAAGCTTTCTTT. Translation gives CASSGGTGYENTEAFF.